What follows are 14 T cell receptor beta chains derived from one specimen sequenced in a study of human T cells and chemical hapten exposure (dated by TCRdb to about 2021). The time point label on this specimen signifies: healthy volunteer bleed at 6 weeks. Unfractionated whole blood was collected in Tempus Blood RNA tubes, and total RNA was extracted from that blood. The library was made by RACE. Instrument on record: NextSeq 500. TCRdb cleaned the public reads at Q25 with fastp, built clones with MiXCR and kept in-frame beta chains. Identical CDR3 proteins give one entry, which carries the most common genes and DNA. For this sample there are 75,000 to 80,000 distinct CDR3 sequences; approximately 8.1% appear just once. In total, the top ten clones hold 1.7% of the sample. The sequenced sample was whole blood. The receptors originated from a female donor in good health. Some clones in this sample may be carry-over from other donors' samples.

This clonotype was counted many times. The chain carries TRBV7-2 and TRBJ1-1; D might be TRBD1 (5 bases). Germline V gives CDR1 SGHTA, CDR2 FQGNSA. V was shortened by 6 bases and J by 6 bases, with 20 bases between the two germline ends. The CDR3 runs 15 residues. For the CDR3, the DNA is TGTGCCAGCAGGATTGGCGGGGCCCCCGCGGCTGAAGCTTTCTTT. Translated: CASRIGGAPAAEAFF.

This clonotype was observed many times. J is TRBJ2-1 and V is TRBV3-2; the D call in the table, TRBD2, was not verified against the DNA. TRBV3-2 has pseudogene status. The CDR3 totals 17 residues. Written as DNA, the CDR3 is TGTGCCAGCAGCCAAGATCAGGGGACTAGTTCCTACAATGAGCAGTTCTTC. Translated, it gives CASSQDQGTSSYNEQFF.

In this sample, this clonotype turned up many times. The rearrangement joins TRBV7-9 to TRBJ1-2; D is ambiguous. This CDR3 spans 16 amino acids. Germline V CDR1 and CDR2: SEHNR, FQNEAQ (reference sequence). V gave up 1 base and J gave up 0 bases, with 12 bases separating them. The CDR3 reads CASSLVVGPANYGYTF. The CDR3 bases are TGTGCCAGCAGCTTAGTAGTTGGGCCGGCTAACTATGGCTACACCTTC.

This clonotype was counted only a few times. This chain uses TRBV7-9 with TRBJ1-3; D unresolved. Germline V CDR1 and CDR2: SEHNR, FQNEAQ (reference sequence). The CDR3 is 14 amino acids. Trimming took off 7 bases at V and 4 bases at J, with 14 bases between the two ends. The CDR3 coding sequence is TGTGCCAGCACCCTAAGTGATTCGGGAAACACCATATATTTT. Protein: CASTLSDSGNTIYF.

The sample holds a few counts of this clonotype. CDR3 residues: CSVEVGGARTDTQYF. DNA for the CDR3: TGCAGCGTTGAGGTAGGAGGGGCCCGGACAGATACGCAGTATTTT. The chain recombines TRBV29-1 with TRBJ2-3; tentative D call: TRBD2 (6 bases). Between the trimmed V and J ends, which lost 3 bases and 3 bases, there was a span of 16 bases. This CDR3 has 15 residues. Germline V lookup: CDR1 SQVTM, CDR2 ANQGSEA.

Only a few counts were recorded for this clonotype. A junction end diverges from the germline sequence, so it may reflect a read error. The chain joins TRBV2 to TRBJ2-3; 12 bases match TRBD2. The CDR3 runs to 16 residues. CDR1 is SNHLY, CDR2 FYNNEI, per germline. The CDR3 protein is CASSDGLAGPTYTQYF. The CDR3, as DNA: TGTGCCAGCAGTGATGGACTAGCGGGACCCACATATACGCAGTATTTT.

This clonotype was seen many times. This sequence joins TRBV28 and TRBJ2-6; either TRBD1 or TRBD2 may fit D (5 bases each). Trimming stripped 6 bases from V and 8 bases from J, with 17 bases between. The CDR3 sequence is 15 residues long. The germline V gene has CDR1 MDHEN and CDR2 SYDVKM. In DNA form, the CDR3 reads TGTGCCAGCAGCCCCCCTGGGGGTTCGACCAACGTCCTGACTTTC. Translated, it gives CASSPPGGSTNVLTF.

This clonotype showed up many times. The J gene is TRBJ1-6, the V gene TRBV20-1; D gene ambiguous. Germline loops: CDR1 DFQATT, CDR2 SNEGSKA (reference sequence). The CDR3 has 14 amino acids. V shed 1 base and J shed 5 bases, with 9 bases lying between them. CDR3 in DNA: TGCAGTGCTAGAGGGAAAAAGAATAATTCACCCCTCCACTTT. Protein product: CSARGKKNNSPLHF.

This clonotype was observed at least ten times. This chain links TRBV4-3 with TRBJ2-3; 8 bases are a match to TRBD1. CDR1 is LGHNA and CDR2 is YSLEER in the germline V gene. CDR3 length: 16 amino acids. V was clipped by 0 bases and J by 2 bases; unmatched bases: 4. CDR3 nucleotide sequence: TGCGCCAGCAGCCAAGATTGGACAGGGCTCACAGATACGCAGTATTTT. Amino acids: CASSQDWTGLTDTQYF.

The chain employs TRBV7-6 and TRBJ1-1; 9 bases line up with TRBD1. Germline V gene data show CDR1 as SGHVS and CDR2 as FNYEAQ. CDR3 length: 15 amino acids. Germline trimming cut 3 bases from V and 0 bases from J; bases unmatched to any gene: 2. CDR3 amino acids: CASSFGQGLNTEAFF. The CDR3 coding sequence is TGTGCCAGCAGCTTCGGACAGGGGTTGAACACTGAAGCTTTCTTT.

This clonotype was recorded many times. This sequence joins TRBV6-5 and TRBJ1-4; D gene ambiguous. Germline lookup yields CDR1 MNHEY and CDR2 SVGAGI. The CDR3 is 14 residues long. The V end lost 5 bases, the J end lost 7 bases, and 14 bases lay between the germline ends. The CDR3 coding sequence is TGTGCCAGCAGTAACAACGCGGGAGGTGAAAAACTGTTTTTT. Its translation is CASSNNAGGEKLFF.

This clonotype was recorded at least ten times. This chain connects TRBV24-1 to TRBJ1-1; D is unclear. V lost 6 bases and J 6 bases, leaving 13 bases between the germline ends. Germline values: CDR1 KGHDR, CDR2 SFDVKD. This CDR3 has 13 amino acids. The CDR3 region is CATSLAGSSEAFF. CDR3 bases: TGTGCCACCAGTCTGGCGGGGTCGTCTGAAGCTTTCTTT.

This chain uses TRBV18 with TRBJ1-1, with a weak D call TRBD1 (5 bases). CDR3 size: 13 residues. V was cut by 2 bases and J by 5 bases, with 9 bases left in between. The V gene's germline CDR1 is KGHSH and CDR2 LQKENI. CDR3 loop: CASSPGGRTEAFF. The DNA for the CDR3 is TGTGCCAGCTCACCAGGGGGACGTACTGAAGCTTTCTTT. The whole variable domain, filled in from reference TRBV18 and TRBJ1-1, reads NAGVMQNPRHLVRRRGQEARLRCSPMKGHSHVYWYRQLPEEGLKFMVYLQKENIIDESGMPKERFSAEFPKEGPSILRIQQVVRGDSAAYFCASSPGGRTEAFFGQGTRLTVV.

This clonotype was detected ten times or more. CDR3 region: CASSRYRDSNEKLFF. Here the CDR3 DNA reads TGTGCCAGCTCGCGCTACCGGGACAGTAATGAAAAACTGTTTTTT. The chain uses TRBV18 and TRBJ1-4; 7 positions agree with TRBD1. The length of the CDR3 is 15 residues. Trimming cost V 6 bases and J 4 bases; bases outside gene matches: 8. Germline V lookup: CDR1 KGHSH, CDR2 LQKENI.